This entry describes one T cell receptor beta chain. Its antigen remains unknown. The data originate from a study of cytomegalovirus exposure and HLA in healthy donors. Both 60 Vbeta primers and 13 Jbeta primers went into the PCR. In the source study's methods: Later work found around 72 million unique TCR beta chains, with roughly 11 million shared. Only in-frame clones appear in the TCRdb table, and some are missing; sequencing was by immunoSEQ multiplex PCR. The V and J calls and clone size were taken over from that table, and D and trimming were inferred from the DNA. Of some 220,000 clones in the sample, around four fifths were seen once. Whole-study findings and limits: Immune exposure data for these donors was limited to CMV serostatus. TCR beta chains numbering under 200 were designated cytomegalovirus-associated.

This CDR3 contains 13 residues. V trimming: 8 bases; J trimming: 3 bases; junction bases outside the gene matches: 0. Germline V gives CDR1 MDHEN, CDR2 SYDVKM. This sequence was found in a boy aged 5-17 years in good health and CMV-seronegative. The sample comprised PBMCs. The rearrangement links TRBV28 to TRBJ1-6; 8 nucleotides align to TRBD1. CDR3 sequence (DNA): TGTGCCAGCGGGACAGGCTATAATTCACCCCTCCACTTT. Translating it yields CASGTGYNSPLHF.